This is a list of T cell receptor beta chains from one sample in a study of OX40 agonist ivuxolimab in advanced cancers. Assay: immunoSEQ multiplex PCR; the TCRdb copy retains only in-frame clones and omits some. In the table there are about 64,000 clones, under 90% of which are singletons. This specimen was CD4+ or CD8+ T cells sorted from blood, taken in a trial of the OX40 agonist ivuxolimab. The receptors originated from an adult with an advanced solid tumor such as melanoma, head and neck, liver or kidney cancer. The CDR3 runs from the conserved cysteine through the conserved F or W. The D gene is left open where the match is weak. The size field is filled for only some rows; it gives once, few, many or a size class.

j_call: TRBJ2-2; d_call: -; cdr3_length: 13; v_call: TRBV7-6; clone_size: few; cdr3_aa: CASSLMRSGELFF; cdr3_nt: TGTGCCAGCAGCTTAATGCGATCCGGGGAGCTGTTTTTT
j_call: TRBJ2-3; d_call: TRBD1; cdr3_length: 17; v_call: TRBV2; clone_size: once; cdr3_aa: CASSGPNRGRNTDTQYF; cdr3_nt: TGTGCCAGCAGTGGACCGAACAGGGGGCGCAACACAGATACGCAGTATTTT
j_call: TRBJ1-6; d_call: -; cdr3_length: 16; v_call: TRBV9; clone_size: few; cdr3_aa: CASSVGPQAVGSPLHF; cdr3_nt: TGTGCCAGCAGCGTAGGCCCACAGGCGGTGGGCTCACCCCTCCACTTT
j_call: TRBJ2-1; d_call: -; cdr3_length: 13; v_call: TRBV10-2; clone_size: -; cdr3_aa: CASSESYRGEQFF; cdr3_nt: TGCGCCAGCAGTGAGTCTTACCGGGGTGAGCAGTTCTTC
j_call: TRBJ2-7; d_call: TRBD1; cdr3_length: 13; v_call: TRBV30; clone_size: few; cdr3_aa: CACSGTGWSEQYF; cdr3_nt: TGTGCCTGCTCCGGGACAGGGTGGAGCGAGCAGTACTTC
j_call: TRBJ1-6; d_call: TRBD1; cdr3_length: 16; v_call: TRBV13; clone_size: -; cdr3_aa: CASSSYRGVYNSPLHF; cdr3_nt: TGTGCCAGCAGCTCGTACAGGGGCGTCTATAATTCACCCCTCCACTTT
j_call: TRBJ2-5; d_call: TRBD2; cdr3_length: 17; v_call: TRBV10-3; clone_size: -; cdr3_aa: CAISEARVAGGQETQYF; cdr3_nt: TGTGCCATCAGTGAGGCCCGAGTAGCGGGGGGACAAGAGACCCAGTACTTC
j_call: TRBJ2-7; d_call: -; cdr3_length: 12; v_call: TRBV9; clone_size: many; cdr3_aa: CASSLLGDEQYF; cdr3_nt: TGTGCCAGCAGCCTACTAGGGGACGAGCAGTACTTC
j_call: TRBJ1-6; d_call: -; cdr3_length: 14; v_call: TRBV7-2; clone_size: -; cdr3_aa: CASRRGEANSPLHF; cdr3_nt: TGTGCCAGCAGGCGTGGGGAGGCTAATTCACCCCTCCACTTT
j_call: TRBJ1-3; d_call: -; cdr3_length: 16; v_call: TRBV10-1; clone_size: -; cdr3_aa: CASSESPGTGGNTIYF; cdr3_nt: TGCGCCAGCAGTGAGTCCCCCGGGACGGGAGGAAACACCATATATTTT
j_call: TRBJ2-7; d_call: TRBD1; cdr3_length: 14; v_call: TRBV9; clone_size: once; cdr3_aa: CASSMTGQDSEQYF; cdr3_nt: TGTGCCAGCAGCATGACGGGACAGGACTCCGAGCAGTACTTC
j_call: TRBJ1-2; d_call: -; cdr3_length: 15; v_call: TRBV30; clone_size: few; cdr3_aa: CAWSLVSGYRNGYTF; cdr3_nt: TGTGCCTGGAGTTTAGTCTCGGGCTACAGGAACGGCTACACCTTC
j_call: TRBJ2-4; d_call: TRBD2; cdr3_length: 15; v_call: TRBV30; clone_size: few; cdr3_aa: CAWSKGAGGFSIQYF; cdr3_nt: TGTGCCTGGAGTAAGGGAGCGGGGGGGTTTAGCATTCAGTACTTC
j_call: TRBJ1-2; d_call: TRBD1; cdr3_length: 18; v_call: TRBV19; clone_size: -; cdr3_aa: CASSERDRGRSRLYGYTF; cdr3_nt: TGTGCCAGTAGCGAGAGAGACAGGGGGCGGTCGAGACTCTATGGCTACACCTTC
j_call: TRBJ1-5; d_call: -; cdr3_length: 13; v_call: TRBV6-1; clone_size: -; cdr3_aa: CASSGGTNQPQHF; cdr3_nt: TGTGCCAGCAGTGGAGGGACCAATCAGCCCCAGCATTTT
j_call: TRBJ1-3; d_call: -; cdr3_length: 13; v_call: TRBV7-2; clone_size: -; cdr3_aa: CASSSGPENTIYF; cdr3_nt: TGTGCCAGCAGCTCGGGACCAGAGAACACCATATATTTT
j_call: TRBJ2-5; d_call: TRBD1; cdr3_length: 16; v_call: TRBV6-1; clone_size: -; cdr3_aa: CASSDPDRGWGETQYF; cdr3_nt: TGTGCCAGCAGTGACCCGGACAGGGGGTGGGGAGAGACCCAGTACTTC
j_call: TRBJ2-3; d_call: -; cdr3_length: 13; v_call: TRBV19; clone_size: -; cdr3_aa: CASSGTQGDTQYF; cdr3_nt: TGTGCCAGTAGTGGGACTCAGGGGGATACGCAGTATTTT
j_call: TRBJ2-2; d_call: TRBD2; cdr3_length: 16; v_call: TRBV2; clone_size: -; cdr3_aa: CASSLTSGGNTGELFF; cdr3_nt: TGTGCCAGCAGTTTAACTAGCGGGGGAAACACCGGGGAGCTGTTTTTT
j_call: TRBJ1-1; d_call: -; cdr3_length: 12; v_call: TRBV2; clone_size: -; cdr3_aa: CASSFLNTEAFF; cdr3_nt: TGTGCCAGCAGTTTCTTGAACACTGAAGCTTTCTTT